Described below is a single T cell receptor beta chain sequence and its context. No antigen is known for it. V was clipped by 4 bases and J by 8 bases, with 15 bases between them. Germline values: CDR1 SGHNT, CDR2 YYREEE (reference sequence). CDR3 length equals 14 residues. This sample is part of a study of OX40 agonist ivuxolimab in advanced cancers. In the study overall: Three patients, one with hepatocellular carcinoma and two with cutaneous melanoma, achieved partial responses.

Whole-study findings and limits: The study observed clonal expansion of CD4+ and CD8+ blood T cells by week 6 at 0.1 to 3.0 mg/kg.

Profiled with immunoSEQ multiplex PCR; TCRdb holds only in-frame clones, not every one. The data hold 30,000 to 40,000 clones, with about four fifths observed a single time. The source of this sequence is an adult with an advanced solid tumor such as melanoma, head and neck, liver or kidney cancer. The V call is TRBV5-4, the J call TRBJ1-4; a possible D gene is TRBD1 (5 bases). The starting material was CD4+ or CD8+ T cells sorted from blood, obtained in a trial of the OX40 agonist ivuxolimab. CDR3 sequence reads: CASSTGGVAEKLFF. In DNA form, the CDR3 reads TGTGCCAGCAGCACTGGAGGGGTAGCCGAAAAACTGTTTTTT.